A selection of T cell receptor beta chains follows, all from one sample in a study of response to subunit inactivated influenza vaccine. TCRdb re-analysed the RT-PCR reads in MiXCR, keeping a single row per CDR3 protein. The table has some 800,000 distinct CDR3 sequences, over 20% seen once; the top ten hold roughly a tenth. The sample in question was PBMCs from blood, obtained around 5 days after vaccination. These receptors all stem from a man aged 50-59 years who received an inactivated influenza vaccine. Both conserved end residues are part of each CDR3. Fields, in order: clone size, J gene, CDR3 length, D gene, V gene, CDR3 protein, CDR3 DNA. D genes are given only for firm matches. A clone size is listed for some rows: how often the clone was seen (once, few, many), or a class if it is expanded.

size: few
J: TRBJ2-6
length: 14
D: TRBD1
V: TRBV30
CDR3: CAWSTGVGANVLTF
DNA: TGTGCCTGGAGTACAGGGGTTGGGGCCAACGTCCTGACTTTC

size: few
J: TRBJ2-7
length: 14
D: -
V: TRBV7-8
CDR3: CASSFWAVAYEQYF
DNA: TGTGCCAGCAGCTTTTGGGCCGTAGCCTACGAGCAGTACTTC

size: -
J: TRBJ2-7
length: 14
D: -
V: TRBV5-5
CDR3: CASSLEGLPHEQYF
DNA: TGTGCCAGCAGCCTCGAGGGACTCCCCCACGAGCAGTACTTC

size: -
J: TRBJ1-2
length: 16
D: -
V: TRBV10-3
CDR3: CAISEVLGQMLYGYTF
DNA: TGTGCCATCAGTGAGGTCCTTGGACAGATGCTCTATGGCTACACCTTC

size: few
J: TRBJ2-5
length: 15
D: -
V: TRBV10-3
CDR3: CAISESGRGQETQYF
DNA: TGTGCCATCAGTGAGTCTGGGCGGGGCCAAGAGACCCAGTACTTC

size: -
J: TRBJ2-5
length: 14
D: -
V: TRBV29-1
CDR3: CSVELAGGGETQYF
DNA: TGCAGCGTTGAACTGGCCGGGGGTGGGGAGACCCAGTACTTC

size: few
J: TRBJ2-3
length: 19
D: -
V: TRBV6-5
CDR3: CASSYSIPVGGLGTDTQYF
DNA: TGTGCCAGCAGTTATTCCATACCGGTGGGAGGTTTAGGGACAGATACGCAGTATTTT

size: few
J: TRBJ2-5
length: 14
D: TRBD2
V: TRBV20-1
CDR3: CSASTSGRGETQYF
DNA: TGCAGTGCTTCGACTAGCGGAAGGGGAGAGACCCAGTACTTC

size: -
J: TRBJ2-5
length: 14
D: -
V: TRBV7-2
CDR3: CASSLKMHQETQYF
DNA: TGTGCCAGCAGCTTAAAGATGCATCAAGAGACCCAGTACTTC

size: few
J: TRBJ2-2
length: 15
D: -
V: TRBV6-2/TRBV6-3
CDR3: CASSYSRPGAGELFF
DNA: TGTGCCAGCAGTTACTCTCGGCCCGGGGCCGGGGAGCTGTTTTTT

size: few
J: TRBJ1-5
length: 13
D: TRBD1
V: TRBV7-9
CDR3: CASGTGRNQPQHF
DNA: TGTGCCAGCGGGACAGGGAGAAATCAGCCCCAGCATTTT

size: -
J: TRBJ2-2
length: 15
D: -
V: TRBV12-3/TRBV12-4
CDR3: CASSLIGPGGRELFF
DNA: TGTGCCAGCAGTTTAATTGGGCCCGGGGGACGGGAGCTGTTTTTT

size: -
J: TRBJ2-1
length: 16
D: -
V: TRBV24-1
CDR3: CATSDDGGSFYNEQFF
DNA: TGTGCCACCAGTGATGATGGTGGAAGTTTCTACAATGAGCAGTTCTTC

size: -
J: TRBJ2-7
length: 12
D: -
V: TRBV15
CDR3: CATAVDRYEQYF
DNA: TGTGCCACGGCAGTCGACAGATACGAGCAGTACTTC

size: -
J: TRBJ2-2
length: 15
D: -
V: TRBV28
CDR3: CASSFRVRGTGELFF
DNA: TGTGCCAGCAGTTTCAGGGTTCGAGGCACCGGGGAGCTGTTTTTT